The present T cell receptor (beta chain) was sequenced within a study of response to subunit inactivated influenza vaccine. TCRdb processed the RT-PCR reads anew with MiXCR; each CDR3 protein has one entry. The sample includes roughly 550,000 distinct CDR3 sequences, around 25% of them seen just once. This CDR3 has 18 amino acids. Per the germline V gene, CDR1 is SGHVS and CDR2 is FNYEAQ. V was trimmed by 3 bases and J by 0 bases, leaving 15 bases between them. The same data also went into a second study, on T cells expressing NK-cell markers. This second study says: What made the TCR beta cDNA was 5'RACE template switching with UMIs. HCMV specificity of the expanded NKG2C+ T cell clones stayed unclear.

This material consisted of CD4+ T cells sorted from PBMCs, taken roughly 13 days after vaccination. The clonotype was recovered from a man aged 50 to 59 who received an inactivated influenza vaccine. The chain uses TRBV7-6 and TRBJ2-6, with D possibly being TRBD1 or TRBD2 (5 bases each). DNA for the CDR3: TGTGCCAGCAGCTTCATGGGACGGGAAAGCTCTGGGGCCAACGTCCTGACTTTC. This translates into CASSFMGRESSGANVLTF.